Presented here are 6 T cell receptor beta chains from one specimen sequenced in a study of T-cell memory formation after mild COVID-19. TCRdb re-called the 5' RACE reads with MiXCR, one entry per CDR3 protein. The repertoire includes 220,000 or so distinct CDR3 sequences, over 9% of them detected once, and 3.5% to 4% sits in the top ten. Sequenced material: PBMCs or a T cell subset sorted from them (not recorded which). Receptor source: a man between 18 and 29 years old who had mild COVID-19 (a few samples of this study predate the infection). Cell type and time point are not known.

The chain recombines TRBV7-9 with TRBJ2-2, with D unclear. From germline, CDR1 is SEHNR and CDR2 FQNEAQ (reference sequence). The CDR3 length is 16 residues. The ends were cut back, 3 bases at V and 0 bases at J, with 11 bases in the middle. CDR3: CASSFNSRANTGELFF. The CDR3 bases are TGTGCCAGCAGCTTCAACTCGAGAGCGAACACCGGGGAGCTGTTTTTT.

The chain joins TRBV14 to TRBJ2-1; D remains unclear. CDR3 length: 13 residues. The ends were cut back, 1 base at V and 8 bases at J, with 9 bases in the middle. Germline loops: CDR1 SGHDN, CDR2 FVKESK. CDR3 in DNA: TGTGCCAGCAGCCAAGTGGTAGGGTATGAGCAGTTCTTC. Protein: CASSQVVGYEQFF.

The CDR3 here is CASSPGTGKHEQYF. The CDR3 DNA follows: TGTGCCAGCAGTCCCGGGACAGGGAAACACGAGCAGTACTTC. The gene calls are TRBV6-5 and TRBJ2-7; TRBD1 aligns across 9 bases. Germline CDR1 reads MNHEY; CDR2 reads SVGAGI. Unmatched junction bases numbered 7, after V lost 5 bases and J lost 5 bases. The CDR3 loop spans 14 amino acids.

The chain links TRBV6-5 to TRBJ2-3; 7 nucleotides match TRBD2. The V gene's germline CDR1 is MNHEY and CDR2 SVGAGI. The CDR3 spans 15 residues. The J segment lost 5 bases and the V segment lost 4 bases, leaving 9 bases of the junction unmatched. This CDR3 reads CASSSGGGLGDTQYF. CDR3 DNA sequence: TGTGCCAGCAGTTCGGGGGGAGGCCTTGGAGATACGCAGTATTTT.

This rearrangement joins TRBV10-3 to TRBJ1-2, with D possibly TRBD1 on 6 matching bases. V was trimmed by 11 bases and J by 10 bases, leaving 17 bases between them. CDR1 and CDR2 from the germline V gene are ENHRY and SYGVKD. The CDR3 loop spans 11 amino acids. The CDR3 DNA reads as TGTGCCCCGTCCAAGGGGGACGTCTACACCTTC. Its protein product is CAPSKGDVYTF.

The CDR3 DNA sequence: TGCGCCAGCAGCCCCGGGACAGGGCGATGGGAGACCCAGTACTTC. Amino acids: CASSPGTGRWETQYF. This chain uses TRBV5-1 with TRBJ2-5; 9 bases fit TRBD1. The CDR3 totals 15 residues. CDR1 and CDR2 from the germline V gene are SGHRS and YFSETQ. With 4 bases clipped from V and 5 bases from J, the junction kept 9 bases outside the gene matches. Variable domain in full (rest from reference TRBV5-1 and TRBJ2-5): KAGVTQTPRYLIKTRGQQVTLSCSPISGHRSVSWYQQTPGQGLQFLFEYFSETQRNKGNFPGRFSGRQFSNSRSEMNVSTLELGDSALYLCASSPGTGRWETQYFGPGTRLLVL.